These 10 T cell receptor beta chains came from one sample sequenced in a study of Graves' ophthalmopathy and Graves' hyperthyroidism. TCR beta CDR3 regions were amplified from RNA transcripts. In the first round, RT-PCR was carried out with HTBI primers, and a multiplex PCR formed the second round. MiXCR, applied by TCRdb to the multiplex PCR reads, yields one record per CDR3 protein. The data show under 200,000 distinct CDR3 sequences, with over 35% seen just once and 5.8% held by the top ten. Sequencing was carried out using peripheral blood. Receptors were obtained from a woman aged 40 to 50 with Graves' ophthalmopathy.

The gene calls are TRBV7-2 and TRBJ2-5; 9 nucleotides agree with TRBD1. CDR3 length: 16 residues. V lost 0 bases to trimming and J lost 4 bases; unmatched junction nucleotides: 6. Germline CDR1 and CDR2: SGHTA and FQGNSA. The CDR3: CASSLAGTGNRETQYF. CDR3 nucleotide sequence: TGTGCCAGCAGCTTAGCTGGGACAGGGAATCGAGAGACCCAGTACTTC.

This clonotype came up many times. The rearrangement joins TRBV6-4 to TRBJ1-2; D uncertain. CDR1 and CDR2 (germline): MRHNA, SNTAGT. This CDR3 is built from 14 residues. V lost 3 bases, J lost 6 bases, and 14 bases lay in between. CDR3 DNA sequence: TGTGCCAGCAGTGAGGATGGGAGTTCGGATGGCTACACCTTC. It codes for CASSEDGSSDGYTF.

Comments on this clonotype: A read error may produce the germline difference seen at one junction end. The chain is built from TRBV18 and TRBJ2-2, with D unclear. This CDR3 contains 14 residues. Germline-derived CDR1 and CDR2 are KGHSH and LQKENI. CDR3 in DNA: TGCGCCAGCTCACTCTCGATGGTCACCGGGGAGCTGTTTTTT. Amino acid sequence: CASSLSMVTGELFF.

This clonotype came up once. V is TRBV12-3 or TRBV12-4 and J is TRBJ1-3; D is unclear. Trimming shortened V by 7 bases and J by 3 bases, and 13 bases separated the two germline ends. This CDR3 region has 14 residues. The CDR3 nucleotides are TGTGCCAGCACCCCTTCGGCCTTTGGAAACACCATATATTTT. Its translation: CASTPSAFGNTIYF.

This clonotype appeared many times. The rearrangement uses TRBV9 and TRBJ1-2; D uncertain. The V gene lost 0 bases and the J gene lost 4 bases, with 4 bases spanning the gap. Germline V gene lookup returns CDR1 SGDLS and CDR2 YYNGEE. The CDR3 totals 12 residues. The CDR3 DNA is TGTGCCAGCAGCGTAGGATTCTATGGCTACACCTTC. The encoded protein is CASSVGFYGYTF. The full variable domain, completed using reference TRBV9 and TRBJ1-2, is DSGVTQTPKHLITATGQRVTLRCSPRSGDLSVYWYQQSLDQGLQFLIQYYNGEERAKGNILERFSAQQFPDLHSELNLSSLELGDSALYFCASSVGFYGYTFGSGTRLTVV.

The sample holds a few counts of this clonotype. This chain links TRBV12-3 or TRBV12-4 with TRBJ1-1; no reliable D call. The V and J ends lost 6 bases and 11 bases respectively, with 13 bases between them. There are 11 residues in the CDR3. The CDR3 DNA reads as TGTGCCAGCAGCCTGGACGTCTGGGCTTTCTTT. Amino acids: CASSLDVWAFF.

The chain has TRBV7-6 and TRBJ1-1; 9 bases align to TRBD1. Germline V lookup: CDR1 SGHVS, CDR2 FNYEAQ. Trimming took 5 bases from V and 4 from J; bases not matched to a gene: 14. This CDR3 spans 17 amino acids. The CDR3 loop is CASSRVPGQGSGTEAFF. CDR3 sequence (DNA): TGTGCCAGCAGCCGAGTCCCGGGACAGGGTTCAGGCACTGAAGCTTTCTTT.

The chain has TRBV11-1 and TRBJ1-2; 12 bases map to TRBD1. Per the germline V gene, CDR1 is SGHAT and CDR2 is FQDESV (reference sequence). Losses at the gene ends were 4 bases for V and 3 bases for J; bases not matched to a gene: 9. The CDR3 length is 17 residues. CDR3 sequence (DNA): TGTGCCAGCAGCTCGGCCGGGACAGGGGGCGAAGACTATGGCTACACCTTC. Translated, it gives CASSSAGTGGEDYGYTF.

In this sample, this clonotype turned up many times. The CDR3 DNA reads TGTGCCAGCAGCACCGGTGAGGTGAGGAACACTGAAGCTTTCTTT. Protein product: CASSTGEVRNTEAFF. The chain joins TRBV5-6 to TRBJ1-1; no clear D gene. Germline assignment: CDR1 SGHDT and CDR2 YYEEEE. Deletions cut 4 bases from V and 1 base from J, with 14 bases between. The CDR3 is made up of 15 amino acids.

The chain has TRBV12-3 or TRBV12-4 and TRBJ1-1; D call uncertain. Trimming shortened V by 2 bases and J by 2 bases, and 6 bases separated the two germline ends. The length of the CDR3 is 13 residues. The CDR3 loop is CASSLMTNTEAFF. In DNA form, the CDR3 reads TGTGCCAGCAGTTTAATGACTAACACTGAAGCTTTCTTT.